This T cell receptor (beta chain) comes out of a study of human T cells and chemical hapten exposure. The ends were cut back, 6 bases at V and 2 bases at J, with 21 bases in the middle. Germline V gene sequence: CDR1 DFQATT, CDR2 SNEGSKA (reference sequence). The CDR3 is 16 residues long. Overall study findings and caveats: After DPC sensitization, TCRs above 1 in 1000 frequency showed no change.

This clonotype was observed a handful of times. Its antigen is not identified. Sample time point: patch test 3, about 24 weeks after DPC sensitization. Treatment noted: therapeutic diphenylcyclopropenone sensitization with weekly scalp DPC. It was the library that attached unique molecular identifiers to individual cDNA molecules. A single record per CDR3 protein comes from TCRdb applying MiXCR to the RACE reads. The sample includes 70,000 or so distinct CDR3 sequences, around 10% of them seen just once. The gene calls are TRBV20-1 and TRBJ2-3; D call uncertain. The source of this sequence is a woman in her forties or fifties with alopecia areata. Some clones in this sample may be carry-over from other donors' samples. The sample here was whole blood, taken in connection with sensitization to the hapten diphenylcyclopropenone (DPC). The CDR3 protein is CSAADRRRGPTDTQYF. The CDR3 DNA sequence: TGCAGTGCCGCGGATCGGCGGCGAGGACCCACAGATACGCAGTATTTT.